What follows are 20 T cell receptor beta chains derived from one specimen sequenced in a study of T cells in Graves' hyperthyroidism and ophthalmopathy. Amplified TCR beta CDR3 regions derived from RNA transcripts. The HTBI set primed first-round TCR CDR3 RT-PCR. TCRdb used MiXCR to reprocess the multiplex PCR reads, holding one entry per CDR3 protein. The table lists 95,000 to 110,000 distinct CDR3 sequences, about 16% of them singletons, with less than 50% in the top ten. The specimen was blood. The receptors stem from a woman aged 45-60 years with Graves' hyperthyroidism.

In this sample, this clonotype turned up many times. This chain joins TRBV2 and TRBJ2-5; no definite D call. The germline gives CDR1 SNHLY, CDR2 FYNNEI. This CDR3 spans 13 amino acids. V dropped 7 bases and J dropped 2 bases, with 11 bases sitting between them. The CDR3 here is CASTRTYQETQYF. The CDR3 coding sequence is TGTGCCAGCACCAGGACGTATCAAGAGACCCAGTACTTC.

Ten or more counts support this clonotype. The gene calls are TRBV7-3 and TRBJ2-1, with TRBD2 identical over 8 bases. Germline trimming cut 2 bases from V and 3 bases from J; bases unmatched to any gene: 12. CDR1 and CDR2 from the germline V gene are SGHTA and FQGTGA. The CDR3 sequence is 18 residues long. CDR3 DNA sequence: TGTGCCAGCAGCTTAGGCTCAGTGAGCGGGAGCTACTACAATGAGCAGTTCTTC. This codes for CASSLGSVSGSYYNEQFF.

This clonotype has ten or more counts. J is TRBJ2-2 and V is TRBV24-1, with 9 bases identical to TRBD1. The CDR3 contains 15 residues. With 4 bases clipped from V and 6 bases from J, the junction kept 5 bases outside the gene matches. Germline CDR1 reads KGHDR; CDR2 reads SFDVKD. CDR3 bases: TGTGCCACCAGTGAACAGGGACAGGGCGCCGGGGAGCTGTTTTTT. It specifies CATSEQGQGAGELFF.

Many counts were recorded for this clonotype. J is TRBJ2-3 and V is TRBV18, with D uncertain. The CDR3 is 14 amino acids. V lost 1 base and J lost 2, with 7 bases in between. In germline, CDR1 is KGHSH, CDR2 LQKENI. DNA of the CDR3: TGTGCCAGCTCACCACAGGGATCCACAGATACGCAGTATTTT. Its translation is CASSPQGSTDTQYF.

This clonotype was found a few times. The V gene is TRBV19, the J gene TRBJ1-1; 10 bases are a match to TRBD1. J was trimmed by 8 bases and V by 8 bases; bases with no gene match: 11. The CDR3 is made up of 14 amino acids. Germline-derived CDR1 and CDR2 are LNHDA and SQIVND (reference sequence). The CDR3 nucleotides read TGTGCCAGTGCGACAGGGGGCGCGGATTTGGAAGCTTTCTTT. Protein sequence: CASATGGADLEAFF.

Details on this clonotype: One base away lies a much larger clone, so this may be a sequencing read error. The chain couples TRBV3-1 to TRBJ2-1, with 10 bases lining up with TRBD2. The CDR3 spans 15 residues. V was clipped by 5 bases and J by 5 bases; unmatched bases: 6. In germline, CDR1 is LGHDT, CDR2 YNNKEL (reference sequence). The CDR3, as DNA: TGTGCCAGCAGCTACACACTAGCGGGGCACAATGAGCAGTTCTTC. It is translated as CASSYTLAGHNEQFF.

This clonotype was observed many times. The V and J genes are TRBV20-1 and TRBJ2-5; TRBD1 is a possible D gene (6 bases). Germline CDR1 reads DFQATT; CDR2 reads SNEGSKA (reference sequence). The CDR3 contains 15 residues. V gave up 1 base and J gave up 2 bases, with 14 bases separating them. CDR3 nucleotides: TGCAGTGCTAGAGCCCCACAGGGCCCTCAAGAGACCCAGTACTTC. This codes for CSARAPQGPQETQYF.

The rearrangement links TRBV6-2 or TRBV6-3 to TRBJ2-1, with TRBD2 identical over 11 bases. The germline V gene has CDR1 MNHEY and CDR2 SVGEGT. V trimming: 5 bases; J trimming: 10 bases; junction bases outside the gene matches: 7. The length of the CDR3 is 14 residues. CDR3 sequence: CASSGLAGGGEQFF. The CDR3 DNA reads TGTGCCAGCAGTGGCCTAGCGGGAGGCGGGGAGCAGTTCTTC.

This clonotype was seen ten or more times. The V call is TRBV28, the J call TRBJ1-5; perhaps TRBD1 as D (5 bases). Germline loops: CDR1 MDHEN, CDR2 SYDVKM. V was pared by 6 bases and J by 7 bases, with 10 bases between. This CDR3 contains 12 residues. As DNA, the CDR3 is TGTGCCAGCAGGCGGGACGTACAGCCCCAGCATTTT. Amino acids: CASRRDVQPQHF.

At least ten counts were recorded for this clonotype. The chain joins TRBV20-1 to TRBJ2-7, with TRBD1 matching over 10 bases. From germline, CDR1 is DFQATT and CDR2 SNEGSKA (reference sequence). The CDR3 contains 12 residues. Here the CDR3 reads CSTRTGGYEQYF. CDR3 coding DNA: TGCAGCACACGGACAGGGGGCTACGAGCAGTACTTC.

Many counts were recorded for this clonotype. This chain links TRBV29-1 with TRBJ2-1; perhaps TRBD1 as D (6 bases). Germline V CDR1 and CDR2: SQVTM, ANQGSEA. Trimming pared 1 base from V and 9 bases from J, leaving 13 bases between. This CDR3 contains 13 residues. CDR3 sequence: CSVEGTVKAEQFF. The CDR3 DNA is TGCAGCGTTGAAGGGACAGTTAAGGCTGAGCAGTTCTTC.

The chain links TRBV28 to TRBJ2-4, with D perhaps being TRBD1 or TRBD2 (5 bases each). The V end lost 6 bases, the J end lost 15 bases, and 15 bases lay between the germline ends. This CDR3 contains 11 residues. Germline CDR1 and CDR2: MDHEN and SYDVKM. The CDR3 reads CASRGDRALYF. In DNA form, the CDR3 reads TGTGCCAGCAGGGGGGACCGGGCCTTGTACTTC. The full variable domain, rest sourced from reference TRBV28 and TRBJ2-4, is DVKVTQSSRYLVKRTGEKVFLECVQDMDHENMFWYRQDPGLGLRLIYFSYDVKMKEKGDIPEGYSVSREKKERFSLILESASTNQTSMYLCASRGDRALYFGAGTRLSVL.

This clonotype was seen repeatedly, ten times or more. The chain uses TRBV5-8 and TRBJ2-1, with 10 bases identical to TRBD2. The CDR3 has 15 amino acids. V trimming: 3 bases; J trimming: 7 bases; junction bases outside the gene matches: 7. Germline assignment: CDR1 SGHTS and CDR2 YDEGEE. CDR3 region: CASSSSGRGWNEQFF. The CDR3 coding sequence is TGTGCCAGCAGCTCTAGCGGGAGAGGCTGGAATGAGCAGTTCTTC. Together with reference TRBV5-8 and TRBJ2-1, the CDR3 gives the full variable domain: EAGVTQSPTHLIKTRGQQATLRCSPISGHTSVYWYQQALGLGLQFLLWYDEGEERNRGNFPPRFSGRQFPNYSSELNVNALELEDSALYLCASSSSGRGWNEQFFGPGTRLTVL.

As DNA, the CDR3 is TGCAGTGCCCCCGGGACCGGGACTAGCGGTTCCTACGAGCAGTACTTC. Residues: CSAPGTGTSGSYEQYF. The V gene is TRBV20-1, the J gene TRBJ2-7; 11 positions match TRBD2. Germline V gene lookup returns CDR1 DFQATT and CDR2 SNEGSKA (reference sequence). Trimming removed 6 bases from V and 1 base from J; junction bases left unmatched: 11. This CDR3 spans 16 amino acids.

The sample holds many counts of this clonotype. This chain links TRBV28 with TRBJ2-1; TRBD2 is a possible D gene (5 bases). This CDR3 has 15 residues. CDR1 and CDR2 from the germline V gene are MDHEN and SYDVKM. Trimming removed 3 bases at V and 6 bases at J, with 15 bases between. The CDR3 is CASSLIAEVLNEQFF. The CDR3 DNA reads TGTGCCAGCAGTTTGATTGCGGAGGTACTCAATGAGCAGTTCTTC. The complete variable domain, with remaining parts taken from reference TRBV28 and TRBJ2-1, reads DVKVTQSSRYLVKRTGEKVFLECVQDMDHENMFWYRQDPGLGLRLIYFSYDVKMKEKGDIPEGYSVSREKKERFSLILESASTNQTSMYLCASSLIAEVLNEQFFGPGTRLTVL.

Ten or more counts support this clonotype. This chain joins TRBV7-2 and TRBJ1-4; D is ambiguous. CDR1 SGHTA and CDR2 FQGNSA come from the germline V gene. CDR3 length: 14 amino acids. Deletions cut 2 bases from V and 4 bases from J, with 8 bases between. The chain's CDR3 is CASSLWTDNEKLFF. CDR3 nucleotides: TGTGCCAGCAGCTTATGGACTGATAATGAAAAACTGTTTTTT. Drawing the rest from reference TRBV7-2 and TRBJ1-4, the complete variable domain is GAGVSQSPSNKVTEKGKDVELRCDPISGHTALYWYRQSLGQGLEFLIYFQGNSAPDKSGLPSDRFSAERTGGSVSTLTIQRTQQEDSAVYLCASSLWTDNEKLFFGSGTQLSVL.

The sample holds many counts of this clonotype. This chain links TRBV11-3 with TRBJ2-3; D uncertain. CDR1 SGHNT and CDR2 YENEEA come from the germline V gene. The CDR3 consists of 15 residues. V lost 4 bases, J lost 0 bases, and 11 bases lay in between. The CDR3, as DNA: TGTGCCAGCAGCTCTCTCATCACGAGCACAGATACGCAGTATTTT. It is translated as CASSSLITSTDTQYF.

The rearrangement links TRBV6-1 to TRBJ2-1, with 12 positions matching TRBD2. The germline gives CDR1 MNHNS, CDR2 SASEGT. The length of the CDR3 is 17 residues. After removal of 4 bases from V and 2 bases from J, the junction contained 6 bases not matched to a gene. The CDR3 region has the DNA TGTGCCAGCAGTGCTCTGACTAGCGGGAGCACCTACAATGAGCAGTTCTTC. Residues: CASSALTSGSTYNEQFF.

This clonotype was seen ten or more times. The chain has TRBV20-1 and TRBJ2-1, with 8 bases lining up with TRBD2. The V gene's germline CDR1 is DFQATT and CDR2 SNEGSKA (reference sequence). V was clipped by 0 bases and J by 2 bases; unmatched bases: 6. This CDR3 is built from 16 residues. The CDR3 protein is CSARDPSGGAYNEQFF. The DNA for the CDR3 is TGCAGTGCTAGAGATCCCAGCGGGGGAGCCTACAATGAGCAGTTCTTC.

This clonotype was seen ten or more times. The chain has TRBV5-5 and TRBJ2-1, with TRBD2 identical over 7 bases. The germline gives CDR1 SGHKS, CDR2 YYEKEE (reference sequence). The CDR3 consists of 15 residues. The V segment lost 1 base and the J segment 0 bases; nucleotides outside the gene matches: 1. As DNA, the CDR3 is TGTGCCAGCAGCTTGCCTAGCGGCTCCTACAATGAGCAGTTCTTC. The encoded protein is CASSLPSGSYNEQFF.